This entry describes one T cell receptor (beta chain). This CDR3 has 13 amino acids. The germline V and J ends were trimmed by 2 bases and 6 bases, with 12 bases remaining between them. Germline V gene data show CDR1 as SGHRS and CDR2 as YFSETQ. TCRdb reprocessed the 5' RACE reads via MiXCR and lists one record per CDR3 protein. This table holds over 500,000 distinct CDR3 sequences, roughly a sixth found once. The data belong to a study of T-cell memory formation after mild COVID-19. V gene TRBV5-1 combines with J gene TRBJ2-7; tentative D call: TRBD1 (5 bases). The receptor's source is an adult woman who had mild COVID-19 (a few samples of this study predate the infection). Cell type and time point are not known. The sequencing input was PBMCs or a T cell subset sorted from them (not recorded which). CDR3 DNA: TGCGCCAGCAGCTTTGATCAGGGTCGCGAGCAGTACTTC. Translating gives CASSFDQGREQYF.